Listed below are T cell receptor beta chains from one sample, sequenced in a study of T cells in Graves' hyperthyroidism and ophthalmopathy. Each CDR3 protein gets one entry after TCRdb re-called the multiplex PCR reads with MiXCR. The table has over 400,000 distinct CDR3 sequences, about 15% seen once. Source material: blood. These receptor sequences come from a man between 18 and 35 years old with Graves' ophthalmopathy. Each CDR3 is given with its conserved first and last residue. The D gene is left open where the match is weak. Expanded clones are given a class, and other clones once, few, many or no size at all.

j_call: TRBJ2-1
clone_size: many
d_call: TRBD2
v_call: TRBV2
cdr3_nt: TGTGCCAGCAGACTAGCGGGGGGACTCAACAATGAGCAGTTCTTC
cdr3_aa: CASRLAGGLNNEQFF

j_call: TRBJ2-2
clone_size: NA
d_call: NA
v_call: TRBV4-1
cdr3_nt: TGCGCCAGCAGCTATCACTACAACACCGGGGAGCTGTTTTTT
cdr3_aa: CASSYHYNTGELFF

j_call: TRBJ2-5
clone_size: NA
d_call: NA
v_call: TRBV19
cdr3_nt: TGTGCCAGTAGTATAGGCAACCAAGAGACCCAGTACTTC
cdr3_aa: CASSIGNQETQYF

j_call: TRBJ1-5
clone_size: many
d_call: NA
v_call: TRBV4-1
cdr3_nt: TGCGCCAGCAGCCAGGGCCCAGGGCATTTT
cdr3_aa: CASSQGPGHF

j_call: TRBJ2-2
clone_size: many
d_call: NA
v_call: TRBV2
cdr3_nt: TGTGCCAGCAGTCCTACAGGGATTACCGGGGAGCTGTTTTTT
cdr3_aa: CASSPTGITGELFF

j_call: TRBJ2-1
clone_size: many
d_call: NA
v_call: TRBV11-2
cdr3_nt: TGTGCCAGCAGCTCCCAGACTTTACACATCAATGAGCAGTTCTTC
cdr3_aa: CASSSQTLHINEQFF

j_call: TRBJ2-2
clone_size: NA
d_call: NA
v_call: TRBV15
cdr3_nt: TGTGCCACCGCGGGGTCCACCGGGGAGCTGTTTTTT
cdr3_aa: CATAGSTGELFF

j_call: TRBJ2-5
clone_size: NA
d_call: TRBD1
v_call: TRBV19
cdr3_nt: TGTGCCAGTAGTATAGAAGGGGGCGTCGGCGAGACCCAGTACTTC
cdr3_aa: CASSIEGGVGETQYF

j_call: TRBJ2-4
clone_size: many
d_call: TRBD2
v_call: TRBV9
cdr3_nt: TGTGCCAGCAGCGTAGGAGGCGGGAGAGGCCAAAACATTCAGTACTTC
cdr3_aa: CASSVGGGRGQNIQYF

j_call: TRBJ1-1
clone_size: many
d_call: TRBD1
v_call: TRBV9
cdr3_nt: TGTGCCAGCAGCGTAGGCGACAGGGCTAGGTCTGAAGCTTTCTTT
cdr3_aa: CASSVGDRARSEAFF

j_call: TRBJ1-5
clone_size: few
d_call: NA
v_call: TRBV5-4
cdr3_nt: TGTGCCAGCAGCTTGGGGCCAGGGGACTCTCAGCCCCAGCATTTT
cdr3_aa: CASSLGPGDSQPQHF

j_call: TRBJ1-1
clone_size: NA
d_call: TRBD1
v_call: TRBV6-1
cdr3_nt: TGTGCCAGCAGTGAAACCTCAAGGGGGCTGAACACTGAAGCTTTCTTT
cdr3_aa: CASSETSRGLNTEAFF

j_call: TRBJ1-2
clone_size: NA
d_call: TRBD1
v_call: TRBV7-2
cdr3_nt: TGTGCCAGCAGTCCGGGACAGGAGAACTATGGCTACACCTTC
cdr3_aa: CASSPGQENYGYTF

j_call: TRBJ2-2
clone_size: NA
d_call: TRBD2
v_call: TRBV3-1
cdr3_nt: TGTGCCAGCAGCTCTTTTAGCGGGCCGAACACCGGGGAGCTGTTTTTT
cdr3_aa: CASSSFSGPNTGELFF

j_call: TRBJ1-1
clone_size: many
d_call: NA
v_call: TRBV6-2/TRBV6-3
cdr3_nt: TGTGCCAGCAGTTACTTCCTAGACATCAACACTGAAGCTTTCTTT
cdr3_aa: CASSYFLDINTEAFF

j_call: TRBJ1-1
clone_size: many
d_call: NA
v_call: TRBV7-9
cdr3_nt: TGTGCCAGCAGCTTAGATGAGGGACGCTGGACTGAAGCTTTCTTT
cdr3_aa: CASSLDEGRWTEAFF

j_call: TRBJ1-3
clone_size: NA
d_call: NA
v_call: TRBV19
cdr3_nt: TGTGCCAGTAGTACCATGGACTCTGGAAACACCATATATTTT
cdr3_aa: CASSTMDSGNTIYF

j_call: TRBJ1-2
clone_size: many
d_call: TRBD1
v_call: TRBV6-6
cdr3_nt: TGTGCCAGCAGTTACAGGACAGGGGGGACCTATGGCTACACCTTC
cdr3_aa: CASSYRTGGTYGYTF

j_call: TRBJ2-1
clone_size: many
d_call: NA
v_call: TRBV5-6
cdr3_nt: TGTGCCAGCAGCTTGAGGGGTAGAGTTTACAATGAGCAGTTCTTC
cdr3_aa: CASSLRGRVYNEQFF

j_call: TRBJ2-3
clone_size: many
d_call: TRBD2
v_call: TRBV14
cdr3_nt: TGTGCCAGCAAAGCGGGAGGGACAGATACGCAGTATTTT
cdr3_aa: CASKAGGTDTQYF

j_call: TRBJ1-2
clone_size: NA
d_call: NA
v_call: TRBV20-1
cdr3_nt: TGCAGTGCTAGTTCTGCTAACTATGGCTACACCTTC
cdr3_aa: CSASSANYGYTF

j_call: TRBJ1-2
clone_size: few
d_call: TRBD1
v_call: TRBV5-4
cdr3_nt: TGTGCCAGCAGCTTCGACAGGGGGCGCGGCTACACCTTC
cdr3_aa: CASSFDRGRGYTF

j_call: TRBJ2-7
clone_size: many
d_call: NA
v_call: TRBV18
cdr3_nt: TGTGCCAGCTCACCAGTCAGCGATTCGTCCTACGAGCAGTACTTC
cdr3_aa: CASSPVSDSSYEQYF

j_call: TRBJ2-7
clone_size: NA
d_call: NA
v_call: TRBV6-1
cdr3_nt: TGTGCCAGCAGCATAGGCGGGACCACCGGTTCCTACGAGCAGTACTTC
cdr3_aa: CASSIGGTTGSYEQYF

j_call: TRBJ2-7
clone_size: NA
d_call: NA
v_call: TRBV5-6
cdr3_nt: TGTGCCAGCAGCTTAGGGACGGGCCCCGAGCAGTACTTC
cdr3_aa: CASSLGTGPEQYF

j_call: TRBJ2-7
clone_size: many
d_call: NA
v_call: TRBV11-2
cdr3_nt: TGTGCCAGCAGCTTAGAATCTTGGGACAACCATCCCTACGAGCAGTACTTC
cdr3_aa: CASSLESWDNHPYEQYF

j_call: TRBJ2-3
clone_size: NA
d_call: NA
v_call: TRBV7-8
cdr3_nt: TGTGCCACCGCCCGGCGTAGCCGCCCTGACGACACGCAGTATTTT
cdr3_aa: CATARRSRPDDTQYF

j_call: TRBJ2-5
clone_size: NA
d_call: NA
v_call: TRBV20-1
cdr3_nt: TGCAGTGCTAGAGAAATAAAGGGGGGTAGGGAGACCCAGTACTTC
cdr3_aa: CSAREIKGGRETQYF

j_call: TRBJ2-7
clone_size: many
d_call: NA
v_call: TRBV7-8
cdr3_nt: TGTGCCAGCAGCTTAAAAGGGTCATCCTACGAGCAGTACTTC
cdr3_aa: CASSLKGSSYEQYF

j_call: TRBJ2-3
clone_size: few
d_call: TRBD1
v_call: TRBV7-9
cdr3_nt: TGTGCCAGCAGCTCCCCTCAGGGGGAACCGACAGATACGCAGTATTTT
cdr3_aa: CASSSPQGEPTDTQYF

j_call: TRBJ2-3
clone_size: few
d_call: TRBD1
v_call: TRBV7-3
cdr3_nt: TGTGCCAGCAGCTTAACCGGGACAGCCACAGATACGCAGTATTTT
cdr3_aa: CASSLTGTATDTQYF

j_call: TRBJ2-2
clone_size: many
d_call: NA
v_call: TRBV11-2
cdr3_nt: TGTGCCAGCACCACTGGGTCAGGGCCCACCGGGGAGCTGTTTTTT
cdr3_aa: CASTTGSGPTGELFF

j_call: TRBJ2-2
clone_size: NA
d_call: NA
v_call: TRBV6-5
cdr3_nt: TGTGCCAGCAGTTACGGAGGGAATTCCGGGGAGCTGTTTTTT
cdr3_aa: CASSYGGNSGELFF

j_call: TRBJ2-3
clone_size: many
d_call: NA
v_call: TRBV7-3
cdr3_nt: TGTGCCAGCAGTACTAGTAGCGCGCAGTATTTT
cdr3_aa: CASSTSSAQYF

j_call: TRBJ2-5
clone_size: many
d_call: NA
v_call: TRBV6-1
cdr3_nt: TGTGCCAGCTGTCCCACGCAGGGTAGTTCTATCGAGACCCAGTACTTC
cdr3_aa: CASCPTQGSSIETQYF

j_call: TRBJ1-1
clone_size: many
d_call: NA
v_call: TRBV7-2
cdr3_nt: TGTGCCAGCAGCTTCGTTCCAGGACACAGTGAAGCTTTCTTT
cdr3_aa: CASSFVPGHSEAFF

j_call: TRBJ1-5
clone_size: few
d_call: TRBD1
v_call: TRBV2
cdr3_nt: TGTGCCGGCAGTGGACAGGGGTATGGTCGGCCCCAGCATTTT
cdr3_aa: CAGSGQGYGRPQHF

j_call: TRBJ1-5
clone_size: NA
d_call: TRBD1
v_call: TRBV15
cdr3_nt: TGTGCCACCAGCAGAGCCGGGACAGGGGGCAGTCAGCCCCAGCATTTT
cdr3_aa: CATSRAGTGGSQPQHF

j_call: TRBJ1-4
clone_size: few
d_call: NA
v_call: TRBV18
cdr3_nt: TGTGCCAGCTCACCCCAGACCGAAGCAACTAATGGAAAACTGTTTTTT
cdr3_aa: CASSPQTEATNGKLFF

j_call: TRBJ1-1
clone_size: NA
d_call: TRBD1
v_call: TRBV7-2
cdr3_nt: TGTGCCAGCAGCCGTGGACAGGACACTGAAGCTTTCTTT
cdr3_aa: CASSRGQDTEAFF

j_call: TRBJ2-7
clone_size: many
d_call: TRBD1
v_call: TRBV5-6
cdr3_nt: TGTGCCAGCAGCAAAATTACCACAGGGGACTACGAGCAGTACTTC
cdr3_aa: CASSKITTGDYEQYF

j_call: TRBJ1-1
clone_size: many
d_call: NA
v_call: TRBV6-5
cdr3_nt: TGTGCCAGCAGTTACGATGGGGAAATGAACACTGAAGCTTTCTTT
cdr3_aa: CASSYDGEMNTEAFF

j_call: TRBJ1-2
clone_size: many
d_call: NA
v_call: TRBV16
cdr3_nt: TGTGCCAGCAGCCATCTAGGGAGCTATGGCTACACCTTC
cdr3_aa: CASSHLGSYGYTF

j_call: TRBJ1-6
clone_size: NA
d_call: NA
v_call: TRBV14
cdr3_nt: TGTGCCAGCAGCCAAGTTGGAACTGATTCACCCCTCCACTTT
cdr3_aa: CASSQVGTDSPLHF

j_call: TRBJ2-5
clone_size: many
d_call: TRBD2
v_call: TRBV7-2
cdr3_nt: TGTGCCAGCAGCTTAGGACTAGCGAGGGAGACCCAGTACTTC
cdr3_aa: CASSLGLARETQYF

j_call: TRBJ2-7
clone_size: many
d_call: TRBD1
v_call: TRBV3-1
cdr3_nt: TGTGCCAGCAGCCGCCTACCACAGGGGGACTACGAGCAGTACTTC
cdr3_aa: CASSRLPQGDYEQYF

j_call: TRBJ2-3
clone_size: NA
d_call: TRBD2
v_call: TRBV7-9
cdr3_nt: TGTGCCAGCAGCTTAAGCTCTAGCGGGAGTTTGTCGCAGTATTTT
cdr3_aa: CASSLSSSGSLSQYF

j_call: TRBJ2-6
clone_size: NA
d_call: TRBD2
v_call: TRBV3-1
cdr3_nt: TGTGCCAGCAGCCAAGAGGCGGGGGGGGTCTCTGGGGCCAACGTCCTGACTTTC
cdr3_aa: CASSQEAGGVSGANVLTF

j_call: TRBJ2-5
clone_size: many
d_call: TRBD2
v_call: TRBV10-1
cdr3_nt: TGCGCCAGCAGTTCATTTCGGCTAGCGGAGATTCAAGAGACCCAGTACTTC
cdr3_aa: CASSSFRLAEIQETQYF

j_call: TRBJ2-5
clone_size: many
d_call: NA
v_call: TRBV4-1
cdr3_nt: TGCGCCAGCAGCCAATGGCAGGGTGAGACCCAGTACTTC
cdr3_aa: CASSQWQGETQYF